What follows are 29 T cell receptor beta chains derived from one specimen sequenced in a study of T-cell reconstitution after alpha-beta-depleted transplantation in children. Using unique molecular identifiers, the investigators prepared the TCRbeta library. TCRdb reprocessed the PCR reads via MiXCR and lists one record per CDR3 protein. The repertoire includes around 670,000 distinct CDR3 sequences, less than 15% of them detected once, and 0.79% sits in the top ten. This sample comprised PBMCs, obtained before TCRalphabeta/CD19-depleted stem cell transplant. All receptors derive from a girl aged 2-10 years with congenital amegakaryocytic thrombocytopenia, due to receive a stem cell transplant.

This chain links TRBV29-1 with TRBJ2-7; a possible D gene is TRBD1 (7 bases). CDR1 and CDR2 from the germline V gene are SQVTM and ANQGSEA. The CDR3 sequence is 13 residues long. V shed 3 bases and J shed 2 bases, with 11 bases lying between them. The DNA of the CDR3 is TGCAGCGTTGATCAGGGGGAGGCCTACGAGCAGTACTTC. It translates to CSVDQGEAYEQYF.

This clonotype has more than one count but fewer than ten. The chain links TRBV14 to TRBJ2-5; D uncertain. Germline values: CDR1 SGHDN, CDR2 FVKESK. The CDR3 has 15 residues. V shed 5 bases and J shed 1 base, with 14 bases lying between them. In DNA form, the CDR3 reads TGTGCCAGCAGCGAAGGCCCGCCCCTCCAAGAGACCCAGTACTTC. This gives the protein CASSEGPPLQETQYF. Full variable domain (rest looked up from reference TRBV14 and TRBJ2-5): EAGVTQFPSHSVIEKGQTVTLRCDPISGHDNLYWYRRVMGKEIKFLLHFVKESKQDESGMPNNRFLAERTGGTYSTLKVQPAELEDSGVYFCASSEGPPLQETQYFGPGTRLLVL.

This clonotype has a count of ten or more. J is TRBJ1-1 and V is TRBV27; D gene unclear. The CDR3 consists of 14 residues. V shed 2 bases and J shed 10 bases, with 17 bases lying between them. CDR1 MNHEY and CDR2 SMNVEV come from the germline V gene (reference sequence). CDR3 sequence (DNA): TGTGCCAGCAGTTTACTTTCCGGAGATTTAGGAGCTTTCTTT. Encoded protein: CASSLLSGDLGAFF.

This clonotype was recorded at least ten times. The chain uses TRBV5-1 and TRBJ2-7; unclear D gene. The CDR3 has 13 amino acids. Germline values: CDR1 SGHRS, CDR2 YFSETQ. V was cut by 2 bases and J by 3 bases, with 9 bases left in between. CDR3 DNA: TGCGCCAGCAGCTTTAACGGTAACTACGAGCAGTACTTC. It codes for CASSFNGNYEQYF.

Many counts were recorded for this clonotype. The gene calls are TRBV5-1 and TRBJ1-5, with a tentative D call TRBD1 (5 bases). This CDR3 has 15 residues. Germline assignment: CDR1 SGHRS and CDR2 YFSETQ. V dropped 0 bases and J dropped 5 bases, with 12 bases sitting between them. The chain's CDR3 is CASSLGGSAHQPQHF. The CDR3 nucleotides read TGCGCCAGCAGCTTGGGGGGCAGTGCACATCAGCCCCAGCATTTT. Complete variable domain (other parts from reference TRBV5-1 and TRBJ1-5): KAGVTQTPRYLIKTRGQQVTLSCSPISGHRSVSWYQQTPGQGLQFLFEYFSETQRNKGNFPGRFSGRQFSNSRSEMNVSTLELGDSALYLCASSLGGSAHQPQHFGDGTRLSIL.

To note about this clonotype: This may stem from a read error, because a much larger clone lies one nucleotide away. The genes are TRBV20-1 and TRBJ2-5, with D perhaps matching TRBD2 (6 bases). This CDR3 contains 15 residues. The germline CDR1 and CDR2 sequences are DFQATT and SNEGSKA (reference sequence). The CDR3 nucleotides are TGCAGTGCTAGAGATCTTGACCTCCCGGGAGAGACCCAGTGCTTC. Translated: CSARDLDLPGETQCF.

This clonotype was seen at least ten times. This rearrangement joins TRBV5-1 to TRBJ2-1, with D maybe TRBD2 (5 bases). Germline loops: CDR1 SGHRS, CDR2 YFSETQ. The CDR3 runs 15 residues. The V and J ends lost 0 bases and 7 bases respectively, with 14 bases between them. CDR3 coding DNA: TGCGCCAGCAGCTTGGATCGGGGTATCGGGAATGAGCAGTTCTTC. Its translation: CASSLDRGIGNEQFF.

This clonotype was detected ten times or more. The chain combines TRBV10-3 with TRBJ1-3; TRBD1 matches 10 bases. Germline V gives CDR1 ENHRY, CDR2 SYGVKD. V lost 6 bases and J lost 3; bases outside the gene matches: 11. This CDR3 comprises 17 residues. This chain's CDR3 is CAIRGQGTDLSGNTIYF. The CDR3 DNA reads TGTGCCATCAGGGGACAGGGGACCGATTTGAGTGGAAACACCATATATTTT.

This clonotype has ten or more counts. The chain combines TRBV5-1 with TRBJ1-2; no reliable D call. Trimming took off 1 base at V and 4 bases at J, with 8 bases between the two ends. The CDR3 length is 13 residues. Germline V lookup: CDR1 SGHRS, CDR2 YFSETQ. The CDR3 region has the DNA TGCGCCAGCAGCTTGACAGACTCCTATGGCTACACCTTC. Amino acid sequence: CASSLTDSYGYTF.

This clonotype was seen many times. This chain connects TRBV20-1 to TRBJ1-5; no firm D call. There are 15 residues in the CDR3. Germline lookup yields CDR1 DFQATT and CDR2 SNEGSKA (reference sequence). V was pared by 1 base and J by 0 bases, with 10 bases between. The CDR3 loop reads CSARAAKYSNQPQHF. The CDR3 DNA reads TGCAGTGCTAGAGCCGCGAAATATAGCAATCAGCCCCAGCATTTT.

The V and J genes are TRBV28 and TRBJ2-3; 7 bases are a match to TRBD1. This CDR3 contains 14 residues. CDR1 MDHEN and CDR2 SYDVKM come from the germline V gene. After removal of 6 bases from V and 4 bases from J, the junction contained 7 bases not matched to a gene. The CDR3 bases are TGTGCCAGCAGACGACAGGGTGGGCCAGATACGCAGTATTTT. This codes for CASRRQGGPDTQYF. Drawing the rest from reference TRBV28 and TRBJ2-3, the complete variable domain is DVKVTQSSRYLVKRTGEKVFLECVQDMDHENMFWYRQDPGLGLRLIYFSYDVKMKEKGDIPEGYSVSREKKERFSLILESASTNQTSMYLCASRRQGGPDTQYFGPGTRLTVL.

This clonotype was seen many times. The chain is built from TRBV20-1 and TRBJ2-7, with D possibly being TRBD2 (6 bases). The CDR3 totals 11 residues. CDR1 is DFQATT, CDR2 SNEGSKA, per germline (reference sequence). V was cut by 5 bases and J by 6 bases, with 11 bases left in between. The CDR3 here is CSAGTGSEQYF. The DNA of the CDR3 is TGCAGTGCTGGGACTGGTTCCGAGCAGTACTTC.

This clonotype came up many times. J is TRBJ2-3 and V is TRBV20-1; no clear D. Germline V gene lookup returns CDR1 DFQATT and CDR2 SNEGSKA (reference sequence). Trimming took off 0 bases at V and 5 bases at J, with 3 bases between the two ends. This CDR3 has 11 residues. CDR3: CSAREIDTQYF. The CDR3 nucleotides are TGCAGTGCTAGAGAGATAGATACGCAGTATTTT.

There are a few counts of this clonotype. V gene TRBV6-5 combines with J gene TRBJ2-1; tentative D call: TRBD1 (7 bases). Deletions cut 2 bases from V and 5 bases from J, with 16 bases between. Germline CDR1 and CDR2: MNHEY and SVGAGI. This CDR3 region has 16 residues. The CDR3 DNA follows: TGTGCCAGCAGTTACACGGCGGGACAGCTACACAATGAGCAGTTCTTC. Translating it yields CASSYTAGQLHNEQFF.

The rearrangement uses TRBV6-1 and TRBJ1-1; D remains ambiguous. The germline CDR1 and CDR2 sequences are MNHNS and SASEGT. CDR3 length equals 14 residues. The germline V and J ends were trimmed by 7 bases and 5 bases, with 17 bases remaining between them. The CDR3 sequence is CASTIGPVGTEAFF. In DNA, the CDR3 is TGTGCCAGCACTATAGGGCCGGTCGGGACTGAAGCTTTCTTT.

The table lists this clonotype with many counts. V is TRBV5-1 and J is TRBJ2-7, with 7 positions matching TRBD1. Germline assignment: CDR1 SGHRS and CDR2 YFSETQ. The CDR3 is 14 amino acids. The junction had 8 bases not matched to a gene; V was cut back by 7 bases and J by 1 base. CDR3 sequence (DNA): TGCGCCAGCGATTCTTCAGGGGGTTCCTACGAGCAGTACTTC. Translated, it gives CASDSSGGSYEQYF.

This clonotype was seen a few times. V is TRBV5-1 and J is TRBJ2-3, with TRBD2 as a possible D gene (6 bases). Per the germline V gene, CDR1 is SGHRS and CDR2 is YFSETQ. V was cut by 7 bases and J by 0 bases, with 24 bases left in between. The CDR3 totals 18 residues. For the CDR3, the DNA is TGCGCCAGCGAGTCGGGGCCCCAGGGACTCTATAGCACAGATACGCAGTATTTT. This gives the protein CASESGPQGLYSTDTQYF.

This clonotype was recorded a few times. The chain links TRBV20-1 to TRBJ2-1; 14 positions agree with TRBD2. There are 17 residues in the CDR3. J lost 8 bases, V lost 8 bases, and 17 bases had no gene match. CDR1 is DFQATT, CDR2 SNEGSKA, per germline (reference sequence). This CDR3 reads CSRTGTSGSLIRDEQFF. For the CDR3, the DNA is TGCAGTCGCACCGGGACTAGCGGGAGCCTCATCCGGGATGAGCAGTTCTTC.

Comment on this clonotype: The germline gene is not matched at one end of the junction; a read error may be the cause. The J gene is TRBJ1-2, the V gene TRBV5-1, with TRBD1 matching 7 bases. Looked up from germline, CDR1 is SGHRS and CDR2 is YFSETQ. The CDR3 contains 13 residues. Written as DNA, the CDR3 is TGCGCCAGCAGCTTGAGGGACAGCTATGGCGACACCTTC. It translates to CASSLRDSYGDTF.

CDR3 coding DNA: TGTGCCAGCGGAGTCTCAACAGGGGCTAACACTGAAGCTTTCTTT. This encodes CASGVSTGANTEAFF. The chain combines TRBV7-9 with TRBJ1-1; 7 nucleotides line up with TRBD1. Germline V CDR1 and CDR2: SEHNR, FQNEAQ (reference sequence). The CDR3 spans 15 residues. After removal of 8 bases from V and 2 bases from J, the junction contained 11 bases not matched to a gene.

This chain links TRBV12-3 or TRBV12-4 with TRBJ2-3, with 8 bases lining up with TRBD2. Losses at the gene ends were 7 bases for V and 2 bases for J; bases not matched to a gene: 8. The CDR3 is 15 residues long. CDR3 sequence: CASTPGLGYTDTQYF. Here the CDR3 DNA reads TGTGCCAGCACCCCGGGACTAGGGTACACAGATACGCAGTATTTT.

This clonotype was counted once. This chain links TRBV5-1 with TRBJ2-3; D is possibly TRBD2 (5 bases). The germline gives CDR1 SGHRS, CDR2 YFSETQ. The CDR3 contains 15 residues. Trimming took off 0 bases at V and 0 bases at J, with 8 bases between the two ends. This CDR3 reads CASSLDKRSTDTQYF. The DNA for the CDR3 is TGCGCCAGCAGCTTGGATAAGCGGAGCACAGATACGCAGTATTTT.

This clonotype was found many times. CDR3 nucleotides: TGTGCCAGCGGGACATCACTATCTAGCACAGATACGCAGTATTTT. Translating gives CASGTSLSSTDTQYF. The chain is built from TRBV5-8 and TRBJ2-3; D possibly corresponds to TRBD1 (6 bases). This CDR3 comprises 15 residues. CDR1 is SGHTS, CDR2 YDEGEE, per germline. The V gene lost 7 bases and the J gene lost 0 bases, with 15 bases spanning the gap.

This clonotype was picked up a small number of times. V gene TRBV12-3 or TRBV12-4 combines with J gene TRBJ2-3; D gene uncertain. Trimming took off 3 bases at V and 6 bases at J, with 13 bases between the two ends. This CDR3 is built from 14 residues. This CDR3 reads CASSFVQTPDTQYF. As DNA, the CDR3 is TGTGCCAGCAGTTTCGTACAGACCCCCGATACGCAGTATTTT.

The chain carries TRBV3-1 and TRBJ2-7; maybe TRBD1 (5 bases). CDR3 length: 13 amino acids. Germline V gene data show CDR1 as LGHDT and CDR2 as YNNKEL (reference sequence). Trimming removed 0 bases at V and 6 bases at J, with 9 bases between. CDR3 protein: CASSQEQAFEQYF. The CDR3 coding sequence is TGTGCCAGCAGCCAAGAACAGGCGTTCGAGCAGTACTTC.

The rearrangement links TRBV6-1 to TRBJ2-5, with 8 nucleotides matching TRBD2. V trimming: 7 bases; J trimming: 5 bases; junction bases outside the gene matches: 9. The germline gives CDR1 MNHNS, CDR2 SASEGT. The CDR3 runs to 14 residues. Written as DNA, the CDR3 is TGTGCCAGCACCAGGACTAGCTCGGGCGAGACCCAGTACTTC. It is translated as CASTRTSSGETQYF.

J is TRBJ2-1 and V is TRBV30; D not resolved. The CDR3 contains 13 residues. Germline V lookup: CDR1 GTSNPN, CDR2 SVGIG (reference sequence). V was shortened by 0 bases and J by 10 bases, with 13 bases between the two germline ends. The CDR3 sequence is CAWSVRGLGEQFF. The CDR3, as DNA: TGTGCCTGGAGTGTACGAGGTTTGGGAGAGCAGTTCTTC.

There are a few counts of this clonotype. This chain uses TRBV7-8 with TRBJ2-7; a possible D gene is TRBD2 (5 bases). CDR1 is SGHVS, CDR2 FQNEAQ, per germline. The CDR3 contains 13 residues. V shed 0 bases and J shed 11 bases, with 14 bases lying between them. The CDR3 sequence is CASSLAGTEAKYF. The CDR3 DNA sequence: TGTGCCAGCAGCTTAGCGGGAACGGAGGCAAAGTACTTC.

Details on this clonotype: This may arise from a read error, as a much more abundant clone is one base away. The V gene is TRBV20-1, the J gene TRBJ2-1, with D possibly being TRBD2 (6 bases). Trimming removed 3 bases at V and 7 bases at J, with 16 bases between. Germline lookup yields CDR1 DFQATT and CDR2 SNEGSKA (reference sequence). The CDR3 is 14 residues long. The CDR3 loop is CSASVSLARNEQFF. The DNA for the CDR3 is TGCAGTGCTAGCGTCAGTCTAGCGCGAAATGAGCAGTTCTTC.